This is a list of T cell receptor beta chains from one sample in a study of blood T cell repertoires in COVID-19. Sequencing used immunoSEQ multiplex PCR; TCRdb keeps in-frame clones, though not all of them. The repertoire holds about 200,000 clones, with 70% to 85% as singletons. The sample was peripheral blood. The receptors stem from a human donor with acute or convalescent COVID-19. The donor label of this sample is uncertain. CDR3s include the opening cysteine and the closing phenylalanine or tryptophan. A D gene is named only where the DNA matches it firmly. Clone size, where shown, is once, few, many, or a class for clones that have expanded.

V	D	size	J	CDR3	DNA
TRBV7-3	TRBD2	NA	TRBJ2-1	CASSLNGGSHNEQFF	TGTGCCAGCAGCTTAAATGGCGGGAGTCACAATGAGCAGTTCTTC
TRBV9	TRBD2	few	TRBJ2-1	CASSSPLAGVNEQFF	TGTGCCAGCAGCTCCCCACTAGCGGGAGTTAATGAGCAGTTCTTC
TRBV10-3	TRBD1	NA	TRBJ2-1	CAISLRDRGGNEQFF	TGTGCCATCAGCCTCCGGGACAGGGGAGGCAATGAGCAGTTCTTC
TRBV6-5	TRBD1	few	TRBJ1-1	CASSRDRGNTEAFF	TGTGCCAGCAGTAGAGACAGGGGGAACACTGAAGCTTTCTTT
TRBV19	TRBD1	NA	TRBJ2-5	CASSMGWGTGEQETQYF	TGTGCCAGTAGTATGGGCTGGGGGACAGGGGAACAAGAGACCCAGTACTTC
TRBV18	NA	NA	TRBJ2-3	CASSPVRDTQYF	TGTGCCAGCTCACCAGTCAGAGATACGCAGTATTTT
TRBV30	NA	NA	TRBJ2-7	CAWAKGPEQYF	TGTGCCTGGGCAAAGGGGCCCGAGCAGTACTTC
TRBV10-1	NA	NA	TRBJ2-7	CASSESGAGRHEQYF	TGCGCCAGCAGTGAGTCTGGCGCGGGTCGCCACGAGCAGTACTTC
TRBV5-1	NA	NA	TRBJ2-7	CASSSGLSYEQYF	TGCGCCAGCAGCTCAGGGCTCTCCTACGAGCAGTACTTC
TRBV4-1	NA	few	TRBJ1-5	CASSPNSNQPQHF	TGCGCCAGCAGCCCGAACTCGAATCAGCCCCAGCATTTT
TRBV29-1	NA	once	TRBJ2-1	CSVAGEPSYNEQFF	TGCAGCGTTGCGGGAGAGCCATCCTACAATGAGCAGTTCTTC
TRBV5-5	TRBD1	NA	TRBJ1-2	CASSPGGAAGYTF	TGTGCCAGCAGCCCAGGGGGCGCGGCTGGCTACACCTTC
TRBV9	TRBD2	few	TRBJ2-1	CASSPRTSGYSYNEQFF	TGTGCCAGCAGCCCCCGGACTAGCGGGTACTCCTACAATGAGCAGTTCTTC
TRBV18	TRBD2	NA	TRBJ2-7	CASSTAGGYYEQYF	TGTGCCAGTTCTACAGCGGGAGGGTATTACGAGCAGTACTTC
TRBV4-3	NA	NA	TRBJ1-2	CASSQGRRGNYGYTF	TGCGCCAGCAGCCAGGGGAGAAGAGGGAACTATGGCTACACCTTC
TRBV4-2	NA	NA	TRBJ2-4	CASSQDRGAKNIQYF	TGTGCCAGCAGCCAAGATCGGGGGGCCAAAAACATTCAGTACTTC
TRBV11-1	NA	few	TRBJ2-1	CASSLGLENEQFF	TGTGCCAGCAGCTTAGGGCTAGAAAATGAGCAGTTCTTC
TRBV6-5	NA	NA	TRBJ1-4	CASSSQALATNEKLFF	TGTGCCAGCAGTTCTCAGGCACTTGCAACTAATGAAAAACTGTTTTTT
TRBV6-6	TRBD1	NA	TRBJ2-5	CASSYLATGGETQYF	TGTGCCAGCAGTTACTTGGCGACAGGGGGGGAGACCCAGTACTTC
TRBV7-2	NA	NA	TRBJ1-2	CASSLAVTAYGYTF	TGTGCCAGCAGCTTAGCGGTGACAGCCTATGGCTACACCTTC
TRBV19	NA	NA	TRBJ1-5	CASSIRRGQDSNQPQHF	TGTGCCAGTAGTATACGCAGGGGTCAGGATAGCAATCAGCCCCAGCATTTT
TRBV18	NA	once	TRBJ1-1	CASSPTANTEAFF	TGTGCCAGCTCACCGACAGCGAACACTGAAGCTTTCTTT
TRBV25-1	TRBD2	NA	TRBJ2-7	CASSESTSGRYEQYF	TGTGCCAGCAGTGAATCGACTAGCGGGCGGTACGAGCAGTACTTC
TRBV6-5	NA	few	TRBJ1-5	CAIAGANNQPQHF	TGTGCCATCGCGGGGGCGAACAATCAGCCCCAGCATTTT
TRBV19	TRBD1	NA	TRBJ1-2	CASSVDRGQNYGYTF	TGTGCCAGTAGTGTTGACAGGGGACAGAACTATGGCTACACCTTC
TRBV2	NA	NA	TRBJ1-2	CASSPFAGRVDYGYTF	TGTGCCAGCAGTCCCTTTGCGGGGAGGGTGGACTATGGCTACACCTTC
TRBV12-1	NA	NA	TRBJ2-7	CASSPGTSSYEQYF	TGTGCCAGCAGTCCCGGGACTAGCAGCTACGAGCAGTACTTC
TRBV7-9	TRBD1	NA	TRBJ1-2	CASSLGQGNFDGYTF	TGTGCCAGCAGCTTGGGACAGGGAAATTTTGATGGCTACACCTTC
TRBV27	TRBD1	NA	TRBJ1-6	CASSRDRANSPLHF	TGTGCCAGCAGCCGGGACAGAGCTAATTCACCCCTCCACTTT
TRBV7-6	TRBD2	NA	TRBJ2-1	CASSLLSGTSGRGNEQFF	TGTGCCAGCAGCTTATTATCCGGGACTAGCGGGAGAGGGAATGAGCAGTTCTTC
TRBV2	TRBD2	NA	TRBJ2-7	CASTRGRLAEEYF	TGTGCCAGCACCAGAGGAAGGCTAGCGGAAGAGTACTTC
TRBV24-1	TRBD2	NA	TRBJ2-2	CATSGWPGGNTGELFF	TGTGCCACCAGTGGTTGGCCGGGGGGGAACACCGGGGAGCTGTTTTTT
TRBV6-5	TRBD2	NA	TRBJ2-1	CASSILAGGLNEQFF	TGTGCCAGCAGCATCCTAGCGGGTGGGCTTAATGAGCAGTTCTTC
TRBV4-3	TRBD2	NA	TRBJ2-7	CASSPELSSGTYEQYF	TGCGCCAGCAGCCCGGAATTGTCTAGCGGCACCTACGAGCAGTACTTC
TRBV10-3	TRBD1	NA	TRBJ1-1	CATGDRGLNTEAFF	TGTGCCACAGGTGACAGGGGGCTGAACACTGAAGCTTTCTTT
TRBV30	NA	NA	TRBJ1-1	CAWTRRGGAFF	TGTGCCTGGACCCGACGAGGAGGAGCTTTCTTT
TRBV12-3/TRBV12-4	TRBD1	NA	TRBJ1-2	CASIRQGALGYTF	TGTGCCAGCATTCGACAGGGGGCGCTTGGCTACACCTTC
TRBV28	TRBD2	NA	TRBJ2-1	CASSSLAVPSYNEQFF	TGTGCCAGCAGTTCGCTAGCGGTCCCGTCCTACAATGAGCAGTTCTTC
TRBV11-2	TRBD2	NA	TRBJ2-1	CASSPRTSGRPYNEQFF	TGTGCCAGCAGCCCTCGGACTAGCGGGAGACCCTACAATGAGCAGTTCTTC
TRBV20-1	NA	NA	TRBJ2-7	CSAGQRDEQYF	TGCAGTGCCGGACAGAGGGACGAGCAGTACTTC
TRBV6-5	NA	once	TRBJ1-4	CASTSGEGRGEKLFF	TGTGCCAGCACATCGGGCGAGGGTCGCGGGGAAAAACTGTTTTTT
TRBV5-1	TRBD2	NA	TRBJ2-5	CASSWGLAGSETQYF	TGCGCCAGCAGCTGGGGACTAGCGGGATCTGAGACCCAGTACTTC
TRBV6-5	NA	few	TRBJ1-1	CASSPRQRMNTEAFF	TGTGCCAGCAGTCCTCGACAGAGAATGAACACTGAAGCTTTCTTT
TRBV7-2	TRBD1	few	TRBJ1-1	CASSLTQGARTEAFF	TGTGCCAGCAGCCTCACCCAGGGGGCGCGAACTGAAGCTTTCTTT
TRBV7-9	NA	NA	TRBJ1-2	CASSPTGTGLGYTF	TGTGCCAGCAGCCCAACCGGGACGGGACTTGGCTACACCTTC
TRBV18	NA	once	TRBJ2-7	CASSPLENGAEQYF	TGTGCCAGCTCACCACTTGAGAACGGAGCCGAGCAGTACTTC
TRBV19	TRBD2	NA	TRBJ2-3	CASSIGASGLTDTQYF	TGTGCCAGTAGTATTGGGGCTAGCGGCCTCACAGATACGCAGTATTTT
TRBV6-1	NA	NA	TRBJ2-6	CASSEQGRNTGANVLTF	TGTGCCAGCAGTGAACAGGGGCGAAACACTGGGGCCAACGTCCTGACTTTC
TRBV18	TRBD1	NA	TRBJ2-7	CASSRRGDRANYYEQYF	TGTGCCAGCTCACGACGGGGGGACAGGGCGAATTACTACGAGCAGTACTTC
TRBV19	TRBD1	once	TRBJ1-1	CASSIQGGNTEAFF	TGTGCCAGTAGTATTCAGGGGGGGAACACTGAAGCTTTCTTT
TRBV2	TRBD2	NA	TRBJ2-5	CASRGLAGAQETQYF	TGTGCCAGCAGGGGACTAGCGGGAGCTCAAGAGACCCAGTACTTC
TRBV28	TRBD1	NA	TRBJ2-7	CASIPDRAVNEQYF	TGTGCCAGCATTCCTGACAGGGCAGTGAACGAGCAGTACTTC
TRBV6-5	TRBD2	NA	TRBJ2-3	CASRTSGRPDTQYF	TGTGCCAGCCGGACTAGCGGGAGACCAGATACGCAGTATTTT
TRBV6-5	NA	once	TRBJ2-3	CASSRSPRSDTQYF	TGTGCCAGCAGTCGAAGCCCCCGATCAGATACGCAGTATTTT